The clone carrying this T cell receptor beta chain was seen more than once but under ten times. The antigen is unknown. With a J-beta primer mix and a sample-barcoded 5' primer, a second PCR ran roughly 6 to 11 cycles. Every single cDNA molecule received a tag from a template-switch adaptor with 12 random nucleotides. A single record per CDR3 protein comes from TCRdb applying MiXCR to the 5' RACE reads. The table has about 1.5 million distinct CDR3 sequences, 42% seen once. The data belong to a study of blood T cells in healthy people across ages. Study-level points and caveats: Comparison with aged donors showed that long-lived donors had more naive CD4+ cells and higher diversity. The fall in TCR beta diversity per million T cells was roughly linear with age. A strong correlation between TCR beta diversity and naive T cell percentage was seen.

J was trimmed by 5 bases and V by 3 bases; bases with no gene match: 8. CDR3 length: 15 amino acids. Germline V CDR1 and CDR2: DFQATT, SNEGSKA (reference sequence). The source material was blood. The clonotype was recovered from a young woman in good health. The chain carries TRBV20-1 and TRBJ2-3, with 10 bases lining up with TRBD2. This chain's CDR3 is CSASRASGGLDTQYF. The CDR3 DNA is TGCAGTGCTAGCCGGGCTAGCGGGGGCTTAGATACGCAGTATTTT.